The 29 T cell receptor beta chains below come from one sample, sequenced in a study of T cell repertoires in ileal Crohn's disease. The data were produced by immunoSEQ multiplex PCR, yet TCRdb's version contains in-frame clones alone and is incomplete. The sample lists 5,500 to 8,500 clones, around 83% occurring once. Input material: ileal tissue. The receptors derive from an adult with Crohn's disease.

The chain uses TRBV7-8 and TRBJ2-1; 7 bases fit TRBD2. CDR3 length: 16 amino acids. Germline V gene lookup returns CDR1 SGHVS and CDR2 FQNEAQ. V was clipped by 5 bases and J by 0 bases; unmatched bases: 7. In DNA form, the CDR3 reads TGTGCCAGCAGCCGTGCTAGCGGCAACTCCTACAATGAGCAGTTCTTC. Translated, it gives CASSRASGNSYNEQFF.

This clone was detected a few times. The chain combines TRBV19 with TRBJ1-4; a weak D match, TRBD1 (6 bases). Trimming shortened V by 5 bases and J by 7 bases, and 11 bases separated the two germline ends. The V gene's germline CDR1 is LNHDA and CDR2 SQIVND (reference sequence). There are 13 residues in the CDR3. The CDR3 bases are TGTGCCAGTAGTCGGGGGGCTCGTGAAAAACTGTTTTTT. Translating it yields CASSRGAREKLFF.

The V gene is TRBV2, the J gene TRBJ2-3; tentatively, D is TRBD2 (5 bases). CDR1 is SNHLY and CDR2 is FYNNEI in the germline V gene. The CDR3 sequence is 11 residues long. Trimming took 7 bases from V and 4 from J, leaving 6 bases between them. The CDR3 loop reads CASIGADTQYF. The CDR3 DNA reads as TGTGCCAGCATCGGGGCAGATACGCAGTATTTT.

As for this clone: This sample includes further DNA sequences coding for the same CDR3. The V and J genes are TRBV11-2 and TRBJ1-1; TRBD1 aligns across 7 bases. Germline V lookup: CDR1 SGHAT, CDR2 FQNNGV. V shed 5 bases, J shed 0 bases, and the junction held 3 bases outside the gene matches. CDR3 length: 14 amino acids. CDR3 sequence reads: CASSRDRVNTEAFF. In DNA form, the CDR3 reads TGTGCCAGCAGCCGCGACAGGGTGAACACTGAAGCTTTCTTT.

The chain joins TRBV11-2 to TRBJ2-7; 11 nucleotides match TRBD1. Germline V gene lookup returns CDR1 SGHAT and CDR2 FQNNGV. With V trimmed by 5 bases and J by 0 bases, 6 bases remained unmatched. CDR3 length: 16 residues. CDR3 sequence (DNA): TGTGCCAGCAGCCCCGGGACAGGGGGTTTCTCCTACGAGCAGTACTTC. Protein: CASSPGTGGFSYEQYF.

This clone was picked up a small number of times. The chain has TRBV6-1 and TRBJ2-3, with 8 bases matching TRBD2. Per the germline V gene, CDR1 is MNHNS and CDR2 is SASEGT. J gave up 0 bases and V 4 bases, and 15 bases lay outside the gene matches. There are 19 residues in the CDR3. As DNA, the CDR3 is TGTGCCAGCAGTGGAAAATGGGTAGCGGGGTTGACTAGCACAGATACGCAGTATTTT. Its translation: CASSGKWVAGLTSTDTQYF.

The chain couples TRBV11-2 to TRBJ2-2; no clear D gene. The CDR3 sequence is 12 residues long. V was pared by 6 bases and J by 5 bases, with 7 bases between. In germline, CDR1 is SGHAT, CDR2 FQNNGV. CDR3 sequence: CASRTKTGELFF. Here the CDR3 DNA reads TGTGCCAGCAGAACTAAGACCGGGGAGCTGTTTTTT.

The chain has TRBV5-1 and TRBJ2-3, with D possibly being TRBD2 (7 bases). Germline-derived CDR1 and CDR2 are SGHRS and YFSETQ. V was shortened by 5 bases and J by 2 bases, with 12 bases between the two germline ends. The length of the CDR3 is 14 residues. CDR3 coding DNA: TGCGCCAGCAGGTTCGCGGGGGCCACAGATACGCAGTATTTT. It is translated as CASRFAGATDTQYF.

The chain uses TRBV5-1 and TRBJ2-7; D is possibly TRBD1 (6 bases). The V end was cut by 3 bases, the J end by 3 bases, with 16 bases between. Per germline, CDR1 SGHRS and CDR2 YFSETQ. The CDR3 length is 15 residues. This CDR3 reads CASSSEPTGGYEQYF. In DNA form, the CDR3 reads TGCGCCAGCAGCTCCGAACCGACAGGCGGCTACGAGCAGTACTTC.

The J gene is TRBJ1-2, the V gene TRBV29-1; possibly TRBD1 for D (6 bases). CDR1 is SQVTM and CDR2 is ANQGSEA in the germline V gene. V was trimmed by 0 bases and J by 5 bases, leaving 13 bases between them. The CDR3 runs to 14 residues. The CDR3 coding sequence is TGCAGCGTTGAAGATCCGGGACACTTATATGGCTACACCTTC. Its protein product is CSVEDPGHLYGYTF.

The rearrangement uses TRBV25-1 and TRBJ1-3; D remains ambiguous. CDR1 and CDR2 (germline): MGHDK, SYGVNS. This CDR3 is 12 amino acids long. With 8 bases removed from V and 0 bases from J, the gap between germline ends came to 5 bases. The chain's CDR3 is CASSGSGNTIYF. The CDR3 DNA sequence: TGTGCCAGCTCGGGCTCTGGAAACACCATATATTTT.

The genes are TRBV25-1 and TRBJ1-1, with D possibly TRBD1 on 6 matching bases. Looked up from germline, CDR1 is MGHDK and CDR2 is SYGVNS. The V end was cut by 2 bases, the J end by 1 base, with 11 bases between. The CDR3 extends over 15 amino acids. The CDR3 region has the DNA TGTGCCAGCAGTGAAGAAAGGACAGCGAACACTGAAGCTTTCTTT. It encodes CASSEERTANTEAFF.

This rearrangement joins TRBV9 to TRBJ2-7; 12 bases are shared with TRBD1. CDR1 and CDR2 from the germline V gene are SGDLS and YYNGEE. J gave up 5 bases and V 0 bases, and 9 bases lay outside the gene matches. CDR3 length: 17 amino acids. The CDR3 protein is CASSVAGGQGASNEQYF. The CDR3 coding sequence is TGTGCCAGCAGCGTAGCCGGGGGACAGGGGGCTTCTAACGAGCAGTACTTC.

The CDR3 bases are TGTGCCAGCAGTTACGAAGGGACAGGCTATGGCTACACCTTC. Amino acid sequence: CASSYEGTGYGYTF. V is TRBV6-5 and J is TRBJ1-2, with 8 positions matching TRBD1. The V and J ends lost 2 bases and 4 bases, in that order; junction bases with no gene match: 3. The CDR3 length is 14 residues. Germline V gene data show CDR1 as MNHEY and CDR2 as SVGAGI.

The V and J genes are TRBV12-5 and TRBJ2-4; TRBD2 matches at 8 bases. The CDR3 runs to 19 residues. Germline CDR1 is LGHNT and CDR2 is FRNRAP. The J segment lost 0 bases and the V segment lost 5 bases, leaving 15 bases of the junction unmatched. The CDR3 DNA follows: TGTGCTAGTGGTCCCCGAGCGGGAGAGGGGGGATTAGCCAAAAACATTCAGTACTTC. It translates to CASGPRAGEGGLAKNIQYF.

The V call is TRBV29-1, the J call TRBJ2-1; D is perhaps TRBD1 (5 bases). The CDR3 has 12 amino acids. CDR1 and CDR2 from the germline V gene are SQVTM and ANQGSEA. The CDR3 DNA reads as TGCAGTCCAGTAAGGACAAACAATGAGCAGTTCTTC. It specifies CSPVRTNNEQFF.

The chain carries TRBV30 and TRBJ2-3; D is perhaps TRBD2 (6 bases). Looked up from germline, CDR1 is GTSNPN and CDR2 is SVGIG (reference sequence). V lost 4 bases, J lost 0 bases, and 11 bases lay in between. The CDR3 length is 14 residues. CDR3 amino acids: CAWNSGGSTDTQYF. CDR3 in DNA: TGTGCCTGGAATAGCGGCGGGAGCACAGATACGCAGTATTTT.

The V gene is TRBV10-3, the J gene TRBJ2-1; 7 bases map to TRBD2. V lost 4 bases, J lost 6 bases, and 6 bases stayed unmatched. Germline CDR1 and CDR2: ENHRY and SYGVKD. CDR3 length: 14 residues. Here the CDR3 DNA reads TGTGCCATCAGTGGGACTAGTCGAATCAATGAGCAGTTCTTC. It specifies CAISGTSRINEQFF.

This sequence joins TRBV7-6 and TRBJ2-5, with 8 bases identical to TRBD1. Germline CDR1 reads SGHVS; CDR2 reads FNYEAQ. The junction had 5 bases not matched to a gene; V was cut back by 3 bases and J by 5 bases. The CDR3 consists of 14 residues. CDR3 DNA sequence: TGTGCCAGCAGCTTTCAGGGGGCCCGGGAGACCCAGTACTTC. It codes for CASSFQGARETQYF. Variable domain in full (rest from reference TRBV7-6 and TRBJ2-5): GAGVSQSPRYKVTKRGQDVALRCDPISGHVSLYWYRQALGQGPEFLTYFNYEAQQDKSGLPNDRFSAERPEGSISTLTIQRTEQRDSAMYRCASSFQGARETQYFGPGTRLLVL.

This clone was counted a single time. J is TRBJ2-3 and V is TRBV9; 7 positions agree with TRBD2. V dropped 4 bases and J dropped 4; count of bases not matched to a gene: 6. Germline CDR1 SGDLS, CDR2 YYNGEE. The CDR3 covers 14 residues. The CDR3 loop is CASSIGLDSDTQYF. In DNA, the CDR3 is TGTGCCAGCAGCATAGGACTAGATTCAGATACGCAGTATTTT.

CDR3 in amino acids: CSVEGGASTDTQYF. In nucleotides, the CDR3 is TGCAGCGTTGAAGGCGGGGCTAGCACAGATACGCAGTATTTT. The chain combines TRBV29-1 with TRBJ2-3; a weak D match, TRBD2 (6 bases). Looked up from germline, CDR1 is SQVTM and CDR2 is ANQGSEA. V lost 1 base and J lost 0, with 8 bases in between. CDR3 length: 14 amino acids.

Turning to this clone: Germline and junction disagree at one end, which may indicate a read error. The CDR3 spells CASSQVRGSSRVF. The CDR3 region has the DNA TGTGCCAGCAGCCAAGTTAGGGGGTCCTCCAGGGTCTTC. The genes are TRBV14 and TRBJ2-1; the D gene is possibly TRBD1 (6 bases). Germline V gene data show CDR1 as SGHDN and CDR2 as FVKESK. This CDR3 has 13 residues.

The CDR3 DNA follows: TGTGCCAGCAGCGGGGGACAGGGCCTAGAAAGGGACAATGAGCAGTTCTTC. Translation gives CASSGGQGLERDNEQFF. J is TRBJ2-1 and V is TRBV9, with 9 bases lining up with TRBD1. V lost 3 bases to trimming and J lost 5 bases; unmatched junction nucleotides: 12. The germline gives CDR1 SGDLS, CDR2 YYNGEE. The CDR3 covers 17 residues. The full variable domain, in which reference TRBV9 and TRBJ2-1 provide the parts outside the CDR3, is DSGVTQTPKHLITATGQRVTLRCSPRSGDLSVYWYQQSLDQGLQFLIQYYNGEERAKGNILERFSAQQFPDLHSELNLSSLELGDSALYFCASSGGQGLERDNEQFFGPGTRLTVL.

The V gene is TRBV11-3, the J gene TRBJ2-7; 7 bases agree with TRBD1. This CDR3 has 13 residues. CDR1 and CDR2 (germline): SGHNT, YENEEA. The V and J ends lost 1 base and 6 bases, in that order; junction bases with no gene match: 3. The DNA of the CDR3 is TGTGCCAGCAGCTTAGCGGGGACAGTCGAGCAGTACTTC. Amino acid sequence: CASSLAGTVEQYF.

The chain couples TRBV5-1 to TRBJ2-7; the D gene is possibly TRBD2 (5 bases). Germline V lookup: CDR1 SGHRS, CDR2 YFSETQ. Trimming left V 1 base short and J 6 bases short, with 11 bases between. The CDR3 is 13 residues long. CDR3 amino acids: CASSLTDRGEQYF. The CDR3 bases are TGCGCCAGCAGCTTGACCGACCGGGGCGAGCAGTACTTC.

The rearrangement links TRBV5-1 to TRBJ2-1; the D gene is possibly TRBD1 (5 bases). CDR3 length: 15 amino acids. Germline V lookup: CDR1 SGHRS, CDR2 YFSETQ. The V end was cut by 7 bases, the J end by 6 bases, with 20 bases between. The CDR3 protein is CASGPARGTSNEQFF. DNA of the CDR3: TGCGCCAGCGGCCCGGCTAGGGGAACTTCCAATGAGCAGTTCTTC.

The V and J genes are TRBV10-3 and TRBJ2-2, with 8 bases identical to TRBD2. This CDR3 comprises 17 residues. Per the germline V gene, CDR1 is ENHRY and CDR2 is SYGVKD. Trimming removed 6 bases from V and 1 base from J; junction bases left unmatched: 10. The CDR3 nucleotides read TGTGCCATCAGCCAGACAAAGACTAGCGAGAACACCGGGGAGCTGTTTTTT. Translation: CAISQTKTSENTGELFF.

The CDR3 sequence: CASSYQGLEFF. CDR3 coding DNA: TGTGCCAGCAGTTACCAGGGGCTGGAGTTCTTC. The chain has TRBV6-5 and TRBJ2-1; TRBD1 might be the D (6 bases). This CDR3 has 11 amino acids. Germline-derived CDR1 and CDR2 are MNHEY and SVGAGI. V lost 2 bases and J 14 bases, leaving 10 bases between the germline ends.

The J gene is TRBJ1-1, the V gene TRBV7-3; D is ambiguous. The CDR3 has 13 amino acids. Trimming cost V 4 bases and J 7 bases, with 13 bases left between them. Germline CDR1 and CDR2: SGHTA and FQGTGA. The CDR3 sequence is CASSSFSTGEAFF. Here the CDR3 DNA reads TGTGCCAGCAGCTCATTCTCGACGGGTGAAGCTTTCTTT.